This T cell receptor beta chain was sequenced during a study of shared clonotypes between healthy human individuals. This table comes from immunoSEQ multiplex PCR, and its TCRdb copy is limited to in-frame clones, with some not included. Among approximately 1.5 million clones listed, 95% to 99% were seen once. V trimming: 7 bases; J trimming: 1 base; junction bases outside the gene matches: 8. Germline CDR1 reads SGHRS; CDR2 reads YFSETQ. The CDR3 extends over 16 amino acids. Only one count was recorded for this clone. Its antigen is unidentified. General observations from the study: Sharing of clonotypes among donors was expected to vary with sequencing depth.

This clonotype was sampled from a man aged 25 to 40 in good health. Sequencing input: naive CD4+ T cells sorted from blood. Subset reported: CD45RA+ positively selected. The V and J genes are TRBV5-1 and TRBJ2-2; TRBD1 agrees at 9 bases. The CDR3 sequence is CASQAPGQGNTGELFF. In DNA form, the CDR3 reads TGCGCCAGCCAGGCGCCGGGACAGGGGAACACCGGGGAGCTGTTTTTT.